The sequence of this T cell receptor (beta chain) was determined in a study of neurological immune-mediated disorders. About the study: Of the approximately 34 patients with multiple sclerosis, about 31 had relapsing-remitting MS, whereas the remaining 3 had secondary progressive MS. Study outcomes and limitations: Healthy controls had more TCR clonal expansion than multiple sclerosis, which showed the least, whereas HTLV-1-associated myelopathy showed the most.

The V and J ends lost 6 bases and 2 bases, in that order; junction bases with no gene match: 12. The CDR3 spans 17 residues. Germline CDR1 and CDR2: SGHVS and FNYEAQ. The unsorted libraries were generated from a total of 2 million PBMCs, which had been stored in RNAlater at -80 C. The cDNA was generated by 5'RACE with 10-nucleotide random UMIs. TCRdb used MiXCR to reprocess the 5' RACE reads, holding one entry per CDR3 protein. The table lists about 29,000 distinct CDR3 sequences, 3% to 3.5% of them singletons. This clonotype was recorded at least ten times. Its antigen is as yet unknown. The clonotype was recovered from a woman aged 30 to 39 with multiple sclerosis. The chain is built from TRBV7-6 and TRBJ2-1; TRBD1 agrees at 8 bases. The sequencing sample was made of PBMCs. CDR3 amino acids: CASRKDREKRTYNEQFF. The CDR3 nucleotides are TGTGCCAGCAGAAAGGACAGGGAGAAAAGGACCTACAATGAGCAGTTCTTC.